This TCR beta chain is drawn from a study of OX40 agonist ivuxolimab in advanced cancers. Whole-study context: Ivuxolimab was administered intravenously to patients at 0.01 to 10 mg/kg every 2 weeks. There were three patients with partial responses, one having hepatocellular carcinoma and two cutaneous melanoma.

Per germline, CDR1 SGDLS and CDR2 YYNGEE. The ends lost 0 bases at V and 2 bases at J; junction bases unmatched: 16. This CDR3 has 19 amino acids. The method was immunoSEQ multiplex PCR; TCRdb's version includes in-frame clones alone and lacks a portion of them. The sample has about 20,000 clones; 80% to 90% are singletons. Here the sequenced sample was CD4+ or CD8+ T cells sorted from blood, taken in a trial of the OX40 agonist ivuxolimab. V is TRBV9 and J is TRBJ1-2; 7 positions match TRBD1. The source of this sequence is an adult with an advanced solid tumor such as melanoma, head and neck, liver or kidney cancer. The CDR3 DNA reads TGTGCCAGCAGCGTAGCCCCCCCCCAACGGGACAGATACAACTATGGCTACACCTTC. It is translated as CASSVAPPQRDRYNYGYTF.